This note documents a single TCR beta chain sequence. Antigen specificity is unknown. CDR1 is LNHNV, CDR2 YYDKDF, per germline (reference sequence). The germline V and J ends were trimmed by 1 base and 5 bases, with 14 bases remaining between them. The CDR3 extends over 15 amino acids. These data originate in a study of cytomegalovirus exposure and HLA in healthy donors. Study-level points and caveats: Per a prior analysis, the majority of TCR beta V segments were productive roughly 87% or roughly 30% of the time.

Healthy bone marrow donors made up the donor group. 60 Vbeta and 13 Jbeta primers were used in PCR. Here immunoSEQ multiplex PCR was the method, and the copy in TCRdb shows in-frame clones only, minus some. The clone table shows 150,000 to 200,000 clones, with the ten largest holding about 0.8%. Source material: PBMCs. This TCR was sampled from a woman aged 18-35 years in good health and CMV-seropositive. The rearrangement links TRBV15 to TRBJ1-2; TRBD1 is a possible D gene (5 bases). The CDR3 protein is CATSRVQGKEYGYTF. The CDR3 DNA sequence: TGTGCCACCAGCAGAGTGCAGGGAAAGGAGTATGGCTACACCTTC.